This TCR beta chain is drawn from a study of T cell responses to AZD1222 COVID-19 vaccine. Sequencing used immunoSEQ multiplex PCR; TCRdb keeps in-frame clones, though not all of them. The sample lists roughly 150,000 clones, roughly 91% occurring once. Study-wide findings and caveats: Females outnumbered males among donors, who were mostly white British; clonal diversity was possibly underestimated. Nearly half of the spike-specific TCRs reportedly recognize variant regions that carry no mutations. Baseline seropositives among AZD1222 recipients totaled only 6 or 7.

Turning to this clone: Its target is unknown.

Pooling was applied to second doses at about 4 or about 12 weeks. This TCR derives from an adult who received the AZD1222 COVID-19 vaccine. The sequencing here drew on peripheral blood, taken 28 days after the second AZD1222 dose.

CDR3 DNA: TGTGCCAGCAGTTCCCCAGGAAGTCAGCCCCAGCATTTT. Protein: CASSSPGSQPQHF. The J gene is TRBJ1-5, the V gene TRBV28; D gene unclear. This CDR3 contains 13 residues. CDR1 is MDHEN, CDR2 SYDVKM, per germline. The V and J ends lost 4 bases and 6 bases respectively, with 10 bases between them.